Listed below are T cell receptor beta chains from one sample, sequenced in a study of PD-L1 blockade in urothelial cancer. TCRdb's table, derived via immunoSEQ multiplex PCR, lists solely in-frame clones and lacks some. Of 70,000 or so clones in the sample, roughly 90% are singletons; the top ten hold approximately 4.5%. This specimen was PBMCs, taken around atezolizumab (anti-PD-L1) treatment. The receptors were gathered from a man in his 70s with urothelial cancer. The CDR3 runs from the conserved cysteine through the conserved F or W. The order of the fields is V gene, clone size, J gene, D gene, CDR3 protein, CDR3 DNA. The D gene is left open where the match is weak. For some rows the clone size is stated as once, few or many, or as a class when expanded; others skip it.

v_call: TRBV7-3
clone_size: -
j_call: TRBJ1-1
d_call: -
cdr3_aa: CASSLIGGANTEAFF
cdr3_nt: TGTGCCAGCAGCTTAATTGGGGGGGCTAACACTGAAGCTTTCTTT

v_call: TRBV27
clone_size: -
j_call: TRBJ2-1
d_call: -
cdr3_aa: CASSLSVMSYNEQFF
cdr3_nt: TGTGCCAGCAGTCTTAGCGTTATGTCCTACAATGAGCAGTTCTTC

v_call: TRBV7-9
clone_size: -
j_call: TRBJ2-7
d_call: -
cdr3_aa: CASSLTSGSTDEQYF
cdr3_nt: TGTGCCAGCAGCCTAACCTCCGGGTCCACCGACGAGCAGTACTTC

v_call: TRBV18
clone_size: -
j_call: TRBJ2-7
d_call: TRBD1
cdr3_aa: CASSFNYPGQGRDEQYF
cdr3_nt: TGTGCCAGCTCGTTTAATTATCCGGGACAGGGGCGGGACGAGCAGTACTTC

v_call: TRBV10-2
clone_size: -
j_call: TRBJ2-6
d_call: TRBD1
cdr3_aa: CASSLTGGFSGANVLTF
cdr3_nt: TGCGCCAGCAGCCTGACAGGGGGGTTCTCTGGGGCCAACGTCCTGACTTTC

v_call: TRBV28
clone_size: -
j_call: TRBJ2-1
d_call: TRBD2
cdr3_aa: CASRASGRYEQFF
cdr3_nt: TGTGCCAGCAGAGCTAGCGGGAGATATGAGCAGTTCTTC

v_call: TRBV28
clone_size: -
j_call: TRBJ2-5
d_call: -
cdr3_aa: CASNPGSGETQYF
cdr3_nt: TGTGCCAGCAACCCAGGGTCCGGGGAGACCCAGTACTTC

v_call: TRBV18
clone_size: -
j_call: TRBJ2-1
d_call: -
cdr3_aa: CASSPRGDEQFF
cdr3_nt: TGTGCCAGCTCACCACGCGGGGACGAGCAGTTCTTC

v_call: TRBV5-5
clone_size: -
j_call: TRBJ1-1
d_call: TRBD1
cdr3_aa: CASEGQVNTEAFF
cdr3_nt: TGTGCCAGCGAGGGACAGGTGAACACTGAAGCTTTCTTT

v_call: TRBV5-6
clone_size: -
j_call: TRBJ2-1
d_call: TRBD1
cdr3_aa: CASSFRGPNEQFF
cdr3_nt: TGTGCCAGCAGCTTTAGGGGGCCCAATGAGCAGTTCTTC

v_call: TRBV19
clone_size: -
j_call: TRBJ2-5
d_call: -
cdr3_aa: CASSRRGSVQETQYF
cdr3_nt: TGTGCCAGTAGTCGCCGGGGTAGCGTACAAGAGACCCAGTACTTC

v_call: TRBV20-1
clone_size: -
j_call: TRBJ2-7
d_call: -
cdr3_aa: CCWSSGHEQYF
cdr3_nt: TGCTGTTGGTCAAGCGGCCACGAGCAGTACTTC

v_call: TRBV6-5
clone_size: -
j_call: TRBJ1-4
d_call: -
cdr3_aa: CASSYANNEGEKLFF
cdr3_nt: TGTGCCAGCAGTTACGCAAACAATGAGGGTGAAAAACTGTTTTTT

v_call: TRBV5-4
clone_size: -
j_call: TRBJ2-2
d_call: TRBD2
cdr3_aa: CASSLGRLAGAGELFF
cdr3_nt: TGTGCCAGCAGCTTGGGACGGCTAGCGGGAGCCGGGGAGCTGTTTTTT

v_call: TRBV30
clone_size: once
j_call: TRBJ2-3
d_call: TRBD1
cdr3_aa: CASKTGVGTDTQYF
cdr3_nt: TGTGCCTCTAAAACAGGGGTGGGCACAGATACGCAGTATTTT